What follows are 9 T cell receptor beta chains derived from one specimen sequenced in a study of immune heterogeneity within non-small cell lung tumors. TCR beta CDR3 was amplified by multiplex PCR using 32 V and 13 J primers. TCRdb fed the multiplex PCR reads into MiXCR, producing one record per CDR3 protein. The sample lists approximately 21,000 distinct CDR3 sequences, around 30% occurring once. Bulk tumor genomic DNA was the template, and each sample received around 650 ng. Surgery yielded several widely spaced biopsies per primary tumor. Before undergoing curative surgery, patients had newly diagnosed non-small cell lung cancer that was untreated. The sample was lung tumor tissue. The receptors here all came from a man aged 40-50 years with non-small cell lung cancer.

Of note for this clonotype: Since a much larger clone is just one base distant, this may be a read error. The rearrangement joins TRBV19 to TRBJ1-2; 11 bases line up with TRBD1. CDR3 length equals 15 residues. Germline-derived CDR1 and CDR2 are LNHDA and SQIVND (reference sequence). CDR3 coding DNA: TGTGCCAGTAGCAACCGGGACAGGGGGGGCTATGGCTACATCTTC. It is translated as CASSNRDRGGYGYIF.

The V call is TRBV7-2, the J call TRBJ2-7, with D hard to call. CDR3 length: 12 residues. Germline assignment: CDR1 SGHTA and CDR2 FQGNSA. Trimming took off 3 bases at V and 3 bases at J, with 6 bases between the two ends. CDR3 bases: TGTGCCAGCAGCTTCATCCGCTACGAGCAGTACTTC. As protein: CASSFIRYEQYF.

The sample holds many counts of this clonotype. CDR3 DNA sequence: TGTGCCAGCAGCTCAAGACGGACCGTCTCCTACGAGCAGTACTTC. Amino acids: CASSSRRTVSYEQYF. This chain uses TRBV28 with TRBJ2-7; D is uncertain. V was clipped by 6 bases and J by 0 bases, with 15 bases between them. The CDR3 spans 15 residues. Germline CDR1 is MDHEN and CDR2 is SYDVKM.

The chain recombines TRBV30 with TRBJ2-1, with a tentative D call TRBD1 (5 bases). Germline CDR1 is GTSNPN and CDR2 is SVGIG (reference sequence). Trimming stripped 5 bases from V and 4 bases from J, with 6 bases between. The length of the CDR3 is 11 residues. The CDR3 DNA follows: TGTGCCTGGTCAGGGTACAATGAGCAGTTCTTC. Its protein product is CAWSGYNEQFF. Using reference TRBV30 and TRBJ2-1 for the parts outside the CDR3, the full variable domain is SQTIHQWPATLVQPVGSPLSLECTVEGTSNPNLYWYRQAAGRGLQLLFYSVGIGQISSEVPQNLSASRPQDRQFILSSKKLLLSDSGFYLCAWSGYNEQFFGPGTRLTVL.

A remark on this clonotype: A much larger clonotype is one base distant, so this may be a read error. The DNA of the CDR3 is TGTGCCATCGGAGGAGCTAGCTACTACGAGCAGTACTTC. Translated: CAIGGASYYEQYF. The chain combines TRBV10-3 with TRBJ2-7; D might be TRBD2 (5 bases). In germline, CDR1 is ENHRY, CDR2 SYGVKD. V was clipped by 8 bases and J by 3 bases, with 14 bases between them. CDR3 size: 13 residues.

The chain couples TRBV6-1 to TRBJ2-1; D is unresolved. The CDR3 has 13 residues. Germline V CDR1 and CDR2: MNHNS, SASEGT. Trimming removed 6 bases from V and 4 bases from J, with 10 bases in between. In DNA form, the CDR3 reads TGTGCCAGCAGCCTAGGACGGTACAATGAGCAGTTCTTC. Translating it yields CASSLGRYNEQFF.

A few counts support this clonotype. V usage is TRBV7-9 and J usage is TRBJ2-7; 7 bases match TRBD2. The CDR3 has 15 amino acids. Unmatched junction bases numbered 9, after V lost 0 bases and J lost 7 bases. CDR1 is SEHNR, CDR2 FQNEAQ, per germline (reference sequence). This chain's CDR3 is CASSLASGGISEQYF. CDR3 nucleotide sequence: TGTGCCAGCAGCTTAGCGTCGGGAGGTATATCGGAGCAGTACTTC.

This clonotype was seen at least ten times. This chain links TRBV6-1 with TRBJ1-5; perhaps TRBD1 as D (5 bases). The CDR3 totals 12 residues. V was cut by 7 bases and J by 4 bases, with 8 bases left in between. The germline V gene encodes CDR1 MNHNS and CDR2 SASEGT. The CDR3 DNA sequence: TGTGCCAGCAAAGGGGCTAATCAGCCCCAGCATTTT. Translated: CASKGANQPQHF.

Of note for this clonotype: Relative to the germline gene, one junction end is altered; a read error may explain this. The chain is built from TRBV24-1 and TRBJ2-3; the D gene is possibly TRBD1 (6 bases). The CDR3 totals 18 residues. Germline V lookup: CDR1 KGHDR, CDR2 SFDVKD. CDR3 DNA sequence: TGTGACACCAGTGATTTGCTGGACAGCCAACCCTCACCAGATACGCAGTATTTT. Translation: CDTSDLLDSQPSPDTQYF.